A selection of T cell receptor beta chains follows, all from one sample in a study of cytomegalovirus exposure and HLA in healthy donors. Using immunoSEQ multiplex PCR, the repertoire was profiled, and TCRdb retains in-frame clones only, with some absent. The sample consists of more than 85,000 clones, about 62% of them appearing once. What was sequenced was PBMCs. The source of these receptors is a human donor in good health. CDR3s include the opening cysteine and the closing phenylalanine or tryptophan. Each record gives: clone size, V gene, D gene, J gene, CDR3 protein, CDR3 DNA. The D gene is left open where the match is weak. Rows may omit the clone size; those that give it use once, few, many or a size class.

>.|TRBV2|.|TRBJ1-1
CASSEDQGGSTEAFF
TGTGCCAGCAGTGAAGATCAGGGAGGGAGCACTGAAGCTTTCTTT
>.|TRBV2|.|TRBJ1-5
CASRSGGNQPQHF
TGTGCCAGCAGATCCGGGGGAAATCAGCCCCAGCATTTT
>once|TRBV19|.|TRBJ1-1
CASRIGVNTEAFF
TGTGCCAGTAGGATCGGGGTGAACACTGAAGCTTTCTTT
>.|TRBV18|TRBD1|TRBJ1-1
CASSTENRGRNTEAFF
TGTGCCAGCTCAACTGAGAACAGGGGCCGGAACACTGAAGCTTTCTTT
>few|TRBV11-3|TRBD2|TRBJ2-7
CASSLEAGPTYEQYF
TGTGCCAGCAGCTTAGAAGCGGGACCTACCTACGAGCAGTACTTC
>.|TRBV5-8|TRBD1|TRBJ1-5
CASSGGQGNQPQHF
TGTGCCAGCAGCGGGGGACAGGGGAATCAGCCCCAGCATTTT
>.|TRBV5-1|.|TRBJ2-3
CASSLEVGVEDTQYF
TGCGCCAGCAGCTTGGAGGTGGGAGTCGAAGATACGCAGTATTTT
>.|TRBV4-1|TRBD1|TRBJ2-4
CASSQAQGAHIQYF
TGCGCCAGCAGCCAAGCGCAGGGGGCACACATTCAGTACTTC
>.|TRBV28|.|TRBJ1-2
CASSRPSGGWGSYGYTF
TGTGCCAGCAGCCGCCCATCTGGGGGGTGGGGGAGCTATGGCTACACCTTC
>.|TRBV5-8|TRBD2|TRBJ2-5
CASSWGTSGNQETQYF
TGTGCCAGCAGCTGGGGGACTAGCGGGAATCAAGAGACCCAGTACTTC
>.|TRBV5-1|.|TRBJ2-3
CASSLGQGSGTDTQYF
TGCGCCAGCAGCTTGGGGCAGGGGAGCGGCACAGATACGCAGTATTTT
>few|TRBV7-8|.|TRBJ1-1
CASSDVRTAEAFF
TGTGCCAGCAGCGACGTCAGGACAGCTGAAGCTTTCTTT
>once|TRBV28|TRBD2|TRBJ2-2
CASSPGLAFPGELFF
TGTGCCAGCAGTCCGGGACTAGCGTTCCCCGGGGAGCTGTTTTTT
>.|TRBV5-6|TRBD2|TRBJ2-7
CASSSYGLAGGYEQYF
TGTGCCAGCAGCTCCTATGGACTAGCGGGTGGCTACGAGCAGTACTTC
>.|TRBV7-9|.|TRBJ2-1
CASSNTENEQFF
TGTGCCAGCAGCAATACAGAGAATGAGCAGTTCTTC
>few|TRBV15|TRBD1|TRBJ1-1
CATSRQQGPAFF
TGTGCCACCAGCAGACAACAGGGGCCGGCTTTCTTT
>.|TRBV18|.|TRBJ2-3
CASSPRTGSTDTQYF
TGTGCCAGCTCACCTAGGACGGGGAGCACAGATACGCAGTATTTT
>.|TRBV27|.|TRBJ2-2
CASSPYGGGGDTGELFF
TGTGCCAGCAGTCCATATGGGGGAGGAGGAGACACCGGGGAGCTGTTTTTT
>.|TRBV18|.|TRBJ1-5
CASSPSGGIVQPQHF
TGTGCCAGCTCACCGTCTGGGGGGATTGTTCAGCCCCAGCATTTT
>.|TRBV7-8|.|TRBJ1-2
CASTNGQKANYGYTF
TGTGCCAGCACCAACGGACAGAAAGCTAACTATGGCTACACCTTC
>.|TRBV7-9|.|TRBJ2-5
CASSFGTPRETQYF
TGTGCCAGCAGCTTCGGGACTCCGAGGGAGACCCAGTACTTC
>.|TRBV28|TRBD1|TRBJ1-5
CASRDRGGGQPQHF
TGTGCCAGCAGGGACAGGGGTGGAGGCCAGCCCCAGCATTTT
>once|TRBV27|.|TRBJ2-3
CASSLYSTTDTQYF
TGTGCCAGCAGTTTATACAGTACCACAGATACGCAGTATTTT
>.|TRBV7-8|.|TRBJ2-3
CASSRDSRGTDTQYF
TGTGCCAGCAGCCGAGACTCCAGGGGCACAGATACGCAGTATTTT
>.|TRBV25-1|TRBD2|TRBJ2-6
CASSDSGRMGANVLTF
TGTGCCAGCAGTGATAGCGGGAGGATGGGGGCCAACGTCCTGACTTTC
>.|TRBV19|TRBD1|TRBJ2-5
CASSRWDRGQETQYF
TGTGCCAGTAGTAGATGGGACAGGGGCCAAGAGACCCAGTACTTC
>.|TRBV29-1|.|TRBJ2-2
CSVEAPPSTGELFF
TGCAGCGTTGAGGCCCCCCCAAGCACCGGGGAGCTGTTTTTT
>.|TRBV19|TRBD1|TRBJ2-1
CASKGLLGTGTLLSDEQFF
TGTGCCAGTAAGGGTCTCCTGGGGACAGGAACACTCCTCTCGGATGAGCAGTTCTTC
>.|TRBV27|TRBD1|TRBJ2-2
CASSLLPPTGQGLGELFF
TGTGCCAGCAGTTTACTTCCTCCTACGGGACAGGGCCTCGGGGAGCTGTTTTTT
>.|TRBV6-5|.|TRBJ2-7
CASRSLSVSSYEQYF
TGTGCCAGCAGATCCCTTAGCGTCTCTTCCTACGAGCAGTACTTC
>.|TRBV19|.|TRBJ2-6
CASSPGGANVLTF
TGTGCCAGTAGTCCGGGTGGGGCCAACGTCCTGACTTTC
>.|TRBV27|.|TRBJ1-2
CASSLMGNFNYGYTF
TGTGCCAGCAGTTTGATGGGCAACTTTAACTATGGCTACACCTTC
>once|TRBV7-9|TRBD2|TRBJ2-5
CASSPVTSGIETQYF
TGTGCCAGCAGCCCAGTCACTAGCGGGATTGAGACCCAGTACTTC
>few|TRBV9|TRBD1|TRBJ2-7
CASSVGDRGVTYEQYF
TGTGCCAGCAGCGTAGGAGACAGGGGGGTCACGTACGAGCAGTACTTC
>.|TRBV5-8|.|TRBJ2-7
CASSPWGVTNYEQYF
TGTGCCAGCAGCCCGTGGGGAGTAACGAACTACGAGCAGTACTTC
>few|TRBV7-8|.|TRBJ2-6
CASSPRQPKSSGANVLTF
TGTGCCAGCAGCCCCCGACAGCCTAAGAGCTCTGGGGCCAACGTCCTGACTTTC